This section outlines one TCR beta chain sequence together with its context. The data were taken from a study of blood T cell repertoires in COVID-19. Seattle patients were enrolled during active infection and followed longitudinally. Per the original methods: Amplifying reference gene primers gave estimates of nucleated cell counts. Profiled with immunoSEQ multiplex PCR; TCRdb holds only in-frame clones, not every one. V and J calls and clone size follow that table, whereas D and trimming were derived from the DNA. The sample shows around 200,000 clones, 85% to 90% of them seen only once. The sequencing sample was made of peripheral blood. The clonotype comes from a person between 70 and 80 years old with COVID-19, enrolled during active disease.

CDR3 bases: TGTGCAAGTCGCTGCCCGAGTTGGCCCCAGCATTTT. This translates into CASRCPSWPQHF. The chain carries TRBV12-2 and TRBJ1-5. TRBV12-2 is an annotated pseudogene. The CDR3 runs 12 residues.